The 12 T cell receptor beta chains below come from one sample, sequenced in a study of shared clonotypes between healthy human individuals. Measured with immunoSEQ multiplex PCR; TCRdb has only the in-frame clones, and not every one. The table shows more than 2 million clones, with under 97% occurring only once. The source material was naive CD4+ T cells sorted from blood. Subset of the sample: CD45RA+ positively selected. The source of these receptors is a man between 18 and 35 years old in good health.

The chain combines TRBV5-1 with TRBJ2-2; tentatively, D is TRBD1 (6 bases). The V end lost 4 bases, the J end lost 1 base, and 14 bases lay between the germline ends. The CDR3 extends over 16 amino acids. Germline lookup yields CDR1 SGHRS and CDR2 YFSETQ. This CDR3 is CASSLGDTMNTGELFF. CDR3 in DNA: TGCGCCAGCAGCCTCGGGGACACCATGAACACCGGGGAGCTGTTTTTT.

The chain has TRBV30 and TRBJ1-1, with TRBD1 as a possible D gene (5 bases). Trimming cost V 5 bases and J 0 bases, with 16 bases left between them. The germline CDR1 and CDR2 sequences are GTSNPN and SVGIG (reference sequence). The CDR3 has 15 residues. The CDR3 region is CAWFQPVGVNTEAFF. In DNA, the CDR3 is TGTGCCTGGTTCCAACCGGTAGGGGTGAACACTGAAGCTTTCTTT.

In the case of this clone: Other DNA sequences within the sample encode an identical CDR3. The chain uses TRBV11-2 and TRBJ2-5, with D unclear. The germline V gene encodes CDR1 SGHAT and CDR2 FQNNGV. The CDR3 covers 13 residues. V gave up 1 base and J gave up 3 bases, with 6 bases separating them. The chain's CDR3 is CASSLGDKETQYF. CDR3 coding DNA: TGTGCCAGCAGCTTAGGTGATAAAGAGACCCAGTACTTC.

The chain recombines TRBV6-1 with TRBJ2-7, with D tentatively TRBD1 (5 bases). The CDR3 is 14 amino acids. CDR1 and CDR2 (germline): MNHNS, SASEGT. The V end lost 4 bases, the J end lost 0 bases, and 10 bases lay between the germline ends. The CDR3 sequence: CASSVDSFSYEQYF. CDR3 sequence (DNA): TGTGCCAGCAGTGTAGACAGTTTCTCCTACGAGCAGTACTTC.

CDR3 loop: CASSLGQSRGENTEAFF. The DNA of the CDR3 is TGCGCCAGCAGCTTGGGACAGTCTCGAGGTGAGAACACTGAAGCTTTCTTT. V usage is TRBV5-1 and J usage is TRBJ1-1; perhaps TRBD1 as D (5 bases). The CDR3 contains 17 residues. V lost 0 bases and J lost 1, with 16 bases in between. The germline V gene has CDR1 SGHRS and CDR2 YFSETQ.

Only one count was recorded for this clone. The chain recombines TRBV5-4 with TRBJ1-2; D gene unclear. CDR1 and CDR2 (germline): SGHNT, YYREEE (reference sequence). The CDR3 contains 16 residues. Trimming cost V 2 bases and J 8 bases, with 22 bases left between them. This chain's CDR3 is CASSLQFDAYIPGYTF. DNA of the CDR3: TGTGCCAGCAGCTTACAGTTCGACGCCTATATTCCAGGCTACACCTTC.

J is TRBJ2-7 and V is TRBV29-1; D ambiguous. The CDR3 sequence is 13 residues long. Germline V gene lookup returns CDR1 SQVTM and CDR2 ANQGSEA. Trimming pared 5 bases from V and 1 base from J, leaving 12 bases between. The CDR3 DNA sequence: TGCAGCGTTTCACCCGACGGGTCCTACGAGCAGTACTTC. Its translation is CSVSPDGSYEQYF.

Here the CDR3 reads CASSSGTGDNEQFF. CDR3 sequence (DNA): TGTGCCAGCAGCTCAGGGACAGGCGACAATGAGCAGTTCTTC. The genes are TRBV9 and TRBJ2-1; 8 positions agree with TRBD1. Trimming cost V 4 bases and J 5 bases; bases outside gene matches: 5. The CDR3 has 14 residues. Germline-derived CDR1 and CDR2 are SGDLS and YYNGEE. The complete variable domain, with remaining parts taken from reference TRBV9 and TRBJ2-1, reads DSGVTQTPKHLITATGQRVTLRCSPRSGDLSVYWYQQSLDQGLQFLIQYYNGEERAKGNILERFSAQQFPDLHSELNLSSLELGDSALYFCASSSGTGDNEQFFGPGTRLTVL.

The chain employs TRBV6-5 and TRBJ2-7; D remains unclear. This CDR3 comprises 13 residues. V shed 0 bases and J shed 6 bases, with 9 bases lying between them. Germline lookup yields CDR1 MNHEY and CDR2 SVGAGI. In nucleotides, the CDR3 is TGTGCCAGCAGTTACTCTCCTGGAAGCGAGCAGTACTTC. This encodes CASSYSPGSEQYF.

This clone has more than one count but fewer than ten. The rearrangement joins TRBV10-3 to TRBJ1-6; possible D gene TRBD1, 5 bases. V was trimmed by 3 bases and J by 7 bases, leaving 13 bases between them. CDR1 is ENHRY and CDR2 is SYGVKD in the germline V gene. CDR3 length: 15 residues. CDR3 coding DNA: TGTGCCATCAGTGATGGGGACCCTGCCAATTCACCCCTCCACTTT. Protein sequence: CAISDGDPANSPLHF.

This chain links TRBV4-1 with TRBJ2-7; tentative D call: TRBD2 (8 bases). The germline gives CDR1 MGHRA, CDR2 YSYEKL. With 1 base removed from V and 5 bases from J, the gap between germline ends came to 24 bases. This CDR3 is built from 18 residues. The CDR3 is CASSQGQGIRAGGHEQYF. The CDR3 region has the DNA TGCGCCAGCAGCCAAGGACAGGGTATAAGGGCGGGGGGCCACGAGCAGTACTTC.

This sequence joins TRBV15 and TRBJ1-5; D uncertain. CDR1 and CDR2 from the germline V gene are LNHNV and YYDKDF (reference sequence). The V end was cut by 1 base, the J end by 2 bases, with 12 bases between. The CDR3 sequence is 16 residues long. The CDR3 here is CATSRGQRVGNQPQHF. The CDR3 coding sequence is TGTGCCACCAGCAGAGGTCAGAGGGTCGGCAATCAGCCCCAGCATTTT.